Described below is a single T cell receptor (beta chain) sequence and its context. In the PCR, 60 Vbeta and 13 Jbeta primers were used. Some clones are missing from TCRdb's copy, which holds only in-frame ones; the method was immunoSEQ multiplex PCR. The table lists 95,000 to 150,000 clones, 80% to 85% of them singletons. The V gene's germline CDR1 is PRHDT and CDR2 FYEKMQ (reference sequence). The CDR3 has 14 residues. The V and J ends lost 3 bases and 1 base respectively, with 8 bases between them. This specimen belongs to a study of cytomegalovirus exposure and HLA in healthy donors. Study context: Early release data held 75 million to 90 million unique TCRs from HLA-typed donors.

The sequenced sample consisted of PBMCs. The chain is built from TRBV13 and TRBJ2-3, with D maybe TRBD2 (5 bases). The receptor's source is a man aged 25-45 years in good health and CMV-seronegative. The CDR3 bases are TGTGCCAGCAGCTTGTTCGGGGGCACAGATACGCAGTATTTT. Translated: CASSLFGGTDTQYF.